The 6 T cell receptor beta chains reported below all come from one sample, sequenced in a study of cytomegalovirus exposure and HLA in healthy donors. Assay used: immunoSEQ multiplex PCR; TCRdb lists only in-frame clones, some missing. The sample shows about 110,000 clones, roughly 90% of them seen only once. Input material: PBMCs. The source is a woman under 30 in good health and CMV-seronegative.

This clone was detected only once. This chain connects TRBV30 to TRBJ1-2; D gene unclear. Trimming stripped 2 bases from V and 4 bases from J, with 14 bases between. Germline CDR1 reads GTSNPN; CDR2 reads SVGIG (reference sequence). This CDR3 region has 14 residues. The CDR3 sequence: CAWSRGVVSYGYTF. CDR3 sequence (DNA): TGTGCCTGGAGTCGTGGAGTTGTTTCCTATGGCTACACCTTC.

This chain connects TRBV25-1 to TRBJ2-5, with 9 bases aligning to TRBD1. The CDR3 totals 14 residues. Germline CDR1 MGHDK, CDR2 SYGVNS. V trimming: 8 bases; J trimming: 4 bases; junction bases outside the gene matches: 8. CDR3 region: CASSRTGGPETQYF. In nucleotides, the CDR3 is TGTGCCAGCTCTCGTACAGGGGGCCCAGAGACCCAGTACTTC.

This rearrangement joins TRBV18 to TRBJ2-7, with TRBD1 matching 8 bases. Germline V gives CDR1 KGHSH, CDR2 LQKENI. The CDR3 sequence is 15 residues long. The J segment lost 3 bases and the V segment lost 3 bases, leaving 7 bases of the junction unmatched. The DNA of the CDR3 is TGTGCCAGCTCACCTACGGGACAGGCTGACTACGAGCAGTACTTC. It codes for CASSPTGQADYEQYF.

In DNA, the CDR3 is TGTGCCAGCAGCCCTTACCCACACTACGTTAAGCGGTACGAGCAGTACTTC. Translating it yields CASSPYPHYVKRYEQYF. J is TRBJ2-7 and V is TRBV13, with D possibly being TRBD2 (5 bases). Trimming took off 5 bases at V and 4 bases at J, with 24 bases between the two ends. The CDR3 spans 17 residues. Germline loops: CDR1 PRHDT, CDR2 FYEKMQ (reference sequence).

V and J are TRBV5-4 and TRBJ2-1; 7 positions agree with TRBD2. Losses at the gene ends were 3 bases for V and 4 bases for J; bases not matched to a gene: 7. Germline V gene sequence: CDR1 SGHNT, CDR2 YYREEE (reference sequence). The CDR3 is 15 amino acids. CDR3 coding DNA: TGTGCCAGCAGCTCAGGACTAGATGCGTACAATGAGCAGTTCTTC. Its translation: CASSSGLDAYNEQFF.

The rearrangement links TRBV9 to TRBJ2-2; D might be TRBD2 (5 bases). The ends were cut back, 1 base at V and 7 bases at J, with 20 bases in the middle. CDR3 length: 17 amino acids. Germline V gives CDR1 SGDLS, CDR2 YYNGEE. Here the CDR3 reads CASSVFGGGLTHGELFF. DNA of the CDR3: TGTGCCAGCAGCGTATTCGGCGGAGGATTGACCCACGGGGAGCTGTTTTTT.